The rows below give T cell receptor beta chains drawn from one sample of a study of cytomegalovirus exposure and HLA in healthy donors. Method: immunoSEQ multiplex PCR; TCRdb's copy keeps in-frame clones and lacks some. The sample contains 170,000 or so clones, over 70% of which appear only once. Material: PBMCs. The source of these receptors is a woman in her forties or fifties in good health and CMV-seropositive. CDR3s include the opening cysteine and the closing phenylalanine or tryptophan. D genes are given only for firm matches. Part of the rows lack a size; the others show once, few, many or a class for expanded clones.

clone_size j_call d_call v_call cdr3_aa cdr3_nt
- TRBJ1-4 TRBD1 TRBV7-8 CASSLEHRGGIYEGKLFF TGTGCCAGCAGCTTAGAGCACAGGGGGGGTATCTACGAGGGCAAACTGTTTTTT
- TRBJ2-2 - TRBV5-1 CASSGGTPNTGELFF TGCGCCAGCAGCGGCGGGACGCCCAACACCGGGGAGCTGTTTTTT
- TRBJ1-6 TRBD1 TRBV18 CASSPRGRDSPLHF TGTGCCAGCTCACCCAGGGGGCGGGATTCACCCCTCCACTTT
- TRBJ2-1 TRBD2 TRBV28 CASNSPGSGSHNEQFF TGTGCCAGCAACTCCCCGGGGAGCGGGAGCCACAATGAGCAGTTCTTC
- TRBJ2-1 TRBD2 TRBV5-5 CASRLAGGPGEQFF TGTGCCAGTAGATTAGCGGGAGGGCCCGGTGAGCAGTTCTTC
- TRBJ2-7 - TRBV11-3 CASSPGTASGEQYF TGTGCCAGCAGCCCAGGGACTGCCTCGGGAGAGCAGTACTTC
- TRBJ1-4 TRBD1 TRBV6-5 CASSLTGTAYEKLFF TGTGCCAGCAGTTTAACCGGGACAGCGTATGAAAAACTGTTTTTT
- TRBJ1-4 - TRBV7-2 CASSLAIQGSEKLFF TGTGCCAGCAGCTTAGCGATCCAGGGTAGTGAAAAACTGTTTTTT
- TRBJ1-1 TRBD1 TRBV30 CAWSVPGQGQRTEAFF TGTGCCTGGAGTGTCCCGGGACAGGGGCAGCGGACTGAAGCTTTCTTT
few TRBJ1-6 TRBD1 TRBV6-1 CASGGQLLNSPLHF TGTGCCAGCGGGGGACAGCTCCTTAATTCACCCCTCCACTTT
- TRBJ1-4 - TRBV5-5 CASSLTGLATNEKLFF TGTGCCAGCAGCTTGACAGGGCTTGCAACTAATGAAAAACTGTTTTTT
- TRBJ1-1 - TRBV5-8 CASRVLGAGTEAFF TGTGCCAGCAGGGTCTTGGGGGCGGGCACTGAAGCTTTCTTT
- TRBJ1-2 TRBD1 TRBV2 CASSLDRANYGYTF TGTGCCAGCAGTCTTGACAGGGCAAACTATGGCTACACCTTC
- TRBJ1-2 - TRBV6-1 CASSEASNYGYTF TGTGCCAGCAGTGAGGCTTCTAACTATGGCTACACCTTC
once TRBJ1-5 - TRBV7-8 CASSRGRNNQPQHF TGTGCCAGCAGTCGAGGGCGGAACAATCAGCCCCAGCATTTT
- TRBJ1-2 - TRBV6-5 CASSLPSQGDGYTF TGTGCCAGCAGTCTGCCCTCGCAGGGCGACGGCTACACCTTC
- TRBJ2-5 TRBD1 TRBV6-1 CASSVFPGQEETQYF TGTGCCAGCAGTGTTTTTCCGGGACAGGAAGAGACCCAGTACTTC
few TRBJ2-7 - TRBV6-6 CASSYGEPYEQYF TGTGCCAGCAGTTATGGAGAACCCTACGAGCAGTACTTC
- TRBJ2-1 - TRBV11-1 CASSSQTGSSYNEQFF TGTGCCAGCAGCTCCCAGACTGGTAGCTCCTACAATGAGCAGTTCTTC
few TRBJ2-1 TRBD2 TRBV2 CASRGGSGWEFF TGTGCCAGCAGGGGGGGGAGCGGGTGGGAGTTCTTC
- TRBJ2-2 - TRBV5-1 CASSLGRGGSGELFF TGCGCCAGCAGCTTGGGGAGGGGAGGTTCCGGGGAGCTGTTTTTT
- TRBJ2-5 TRBD1 TRBV5-6 CASSARTGVQTQYF TGTGCCAGCAGCGCGAGGACAGGGGTGCAGACCCAGTACTTC
few TRBJ2-5 - TRBV6-1 CASRSGGPLETQYF TGTGCCAGCAGATCCGGCGGCCCCCTGGAGACCCAGTACTTC
- TRBJ2-7 TRBD1 TRBV7-8 CASSAIDRGYEQYF TGTGCCAGCAGCGCAATCGACAGGGGTTACGAGCAGTACTTC
- TRBJ2-3 - TRBV7-2 CASSLRRTGSLTDTQYF TGTGCCAGCAGCTTACGCAGGACGGGGAGTTTGACAGATACGCAGTATTTT
- TRBJ2-5 TRBD2 TRBV7-2 CASSSGLAGVRETQYF TGTGCCAGCAGCTCCGGACTAGCGGGAGTCCGGGAGACCCAGTACTTC
once TRBJ2-3 TRBD1 TRBV7-2 CASRPRTGLGTDTQYF TGTGCCAGCAGACCTCGGACAGGGTTAGGCACAGATACGCAGTATTTT
- TRBJ1-2 - TRBV2 CASSTGGRENYGYTF TGTGCCAGCAGCACGGGGGGCAGGGAGAACTATGGCTACACCTTC
few TRBJ1-1 - TRBV30 CAWGRPEAFF TGTGCCTGGGGGAGGCCTGAAGCTTTCTTT
- TRBJ1-5 TRBD1 TRBV28 CASSNRGEGNQPQHF TGTGCCAGCAGTAACAGGGGTGAGGGCAATCAGCCCCAGCATTTT
- TRBJ2-7 TRBD1 TRBV5-6 CASSLGARDRGQYF TGTGCCAGCAGCCTCGGAGCCCGGGACAGGGGGCAGTACTTC
- TRBJ2-7 TRBD2 TRBV5-1 CASSFSGGATEQYF TGCGCCAGCAGTTTTAGCGGGGGGGCAACCGAGCAGTACTTC
- TRBJ2-3 - TRBV27 CASSLSPGTFTDTQYF TGTGCCAGCAGTTTATCCCCAGGTACCTTCACAGATACGCAGTATTTT
- TRBJ2-4 - TRBV11-2 CASSSYPSAGVIAKNIQYF TGTGCCAGCAGCTCCTACCCTTCCGCCGGGGTTATAGCCAAAAACATTCAGTACTTC
- TRBJ2-7 - TRBV5-6 CASSLHYEQYF TGTGCCAGCAGCTTGCACTACGAGCAGTACTTC
few TRBJ2-1 - TRBV6-4 CASREDGGRYNEQFF TGTGCCAGCAGAGAGGACGGCGGGCGTTACAATGAGCAGTTCTTC
few TRBJ2-7 TRBD2 TRBV27 CASSLRTSGSRYEQYF TGTGCCAGCAGTCTCCGGACTAGCGGGAGCAGGTACGAGCAGTACTTC
few TRBJ2-7 TRBD2 TRBV28 CASSSGSGSAIYEQYF TGTGCCAGCAGTTCGGGTAGCGGGAGCGCCATCTACGAGCAGTACTTC
- TRBJ2-2 - TRBV28 CASSYDLNTGELFF TGTGCCAGCAGCTACGATTTAAACACCGGGGAGCTGTTTTTT
once TRBJ2-6 - TRBV18 CASSPTQTGANVLTF TGTGCCAGCTCACCAACCCAGACTGGGGCCAACGTCCTGACTTTC
few TRBJ2-3 - TRBV7-2 CASSLTPLRASSTDTQYF TGTGCCAGCAGCTTAACCCCTCTGCGCGCCTCTAGCACAGATACGCAGTATTTT
- TRBJ2-1 TRBD2 TRBV18 CASSSGLADEQFF TGTGCCAGCTCATCAGGACTAGCCGATGAGCAGTTCTTC
- TRBJ2-3 TRBD1 TRBV27 CASRRTGTGSTDTQYF TGTGCCAGCAGGAGAACCGGGACAGGAAGCACAGATACGCAGTATTTT
- TRBJ2-5 TRBD1 TRBV28 CASSSRQGGGETQYF TGTGCCAGCAGTTCTAGACAGGGGGGCGGAGAGACCCAGTACTTC
- TRBJ1-1 - TRBV27 CAILDPNTEAFF TGTGCCATCCTAGACCCAAACACTGAAGCTTTCTTT
- TRBJ1-3 - TRBV7-8 CASSLAPPLRYGNTIYF TGTGCCAGCAGCTTAGCTCCACCACTTCGGTATGGAAACACCATATATTTT
- TRBJ1-2 - TRBV4-3 CAGSRDQGYYGYTF TGCGCCGGCAGCCGAGACCAGGGATACTATGGCTACACCTTC
- TRBJ1-5 - TRBV27 CASSSPTGQPQHF TGTGCCAGCAGTTCTCCGACCGGGCAGCCCCAGCATTTT
- TRBJ1-6 TRBD1 TRBV7-2 CASSLIVTGASYLHF TGTGCCAGCAGCTTAATAGTGACAGGGGCCTCGTACCTCCACTTT
- TRBJ1-1 TRBD1 TRBV5-1 CASSWDRVNTEAFF TGCGCCAGCAGCTGGGACAGGGTAAACACTGAAGCTTTCTTT
- TRBJ1-1 TRBD1 TRBV19 CASNQGGNTEAFF TGTGCCAGTAATCAGGGGGGGAACACTGAAGCTTTCTTT
- TRBJ2-5 - TRBV6-1 CASSESQAGETQYF TGTGCCAGCAGTGAAAGCCAGGCGGGGGAGACCCAGTACTTC
- TRBJ2-3 TRBD2 TRBV14 CASSPASGISDTQYF TGTGCCAGCAGCCCCGCTAGCGGGATAAGCGATACGCAGTATTTT
- TRBJ2-1 TRBD2 TRBV7-3 CASSTGTSGYNEQFF TGTGCCAGCAGCACGGGGACTAGCGGTTACAATGAGCAGTTCTTC
- TRBJ2-3 - TRBV7-8 CASSLGRADTQYF TGTGCCAGCAGCTTAGGCAGGGCAGATACGCAGTATTTT
few TRBJ1-5 - TRBV5-4 CASSQAGKSQPQHF TGTGCCAGCAGCCAAGCAGGGAAGTCTCAGCCCCAGCATTTT
- TRBJ1-2 TRBD1 TRBV10-1 CASILRETGDNDYGYTF TGCGCCAGCATCCTCCGGGAGACAGGGGATAATGACTATGGCTACACCTTC
- TRBJ2-3 TRBD2 TRBV7-7 CASSLTSGSTDTQYF TGTGCTAGCAGCTTAACTAGCGGGAGCACAGATACGCAGTATTTT
once TRBJ2-7 TRBD1 TRBV5-1 CASSLGTGGSEQYF TGCGCCAGCAGCTTGGGGACAGGGGGAAGCGAGCAGTACTTC